The clone carrying this TCR beta chain was detected only a few times. No antigen is known for it. Deep-level assay runs were performed. Clones were read by immunoSEQ multiplex PCR, and TCRdb kept only the in-frame ones, dropping some. In the table there are about 2.3 million clones, roughly 93% of which are singletons. This specimen belongs to a study of shared clonotypes between healthy human individuals. Whole-study results and caveats: Among the subsets, naive ones generally showed larger estimated richness than memory ones. Naive CD4 clonotype sharing across several donors was around 5%. Rarefaction demonstrated incomplete sorted-subset sequencing despite large depth.

V was clipped by 3 bases and J by 0 bases, with 5 bases between them. The CDR3 loop spans 13 amino acids. Germline V gene sequence: CDR1 LGHNT, CDR2 FRNRAP. The V gene is TRBV12-5, the J gene TRBJ1-1; D remains ambiguous. The clonotype originates from a man in his late teens or twenties in good health. Some clones in this sample may be carry-over from other donors' samples. Sequences were obtained from naive CD4+ T cells from PBMCs. Subset meaning: CD45RA+ positively selected. CDR3 nucleotides: TGTGCTAGTGGTTTATCGGTGAACACTGAAGCTTTCTTT. It yields the protein CASGLSVNTEAFF.